Sequencing of this TCR beta chain was carried out in a study of blood T cell repertoires in COVID-19. Overall study: Whether acute or convalescent, the COVID-19 samples came from the United States, Italy and Spain.

Data came from immunoSEQ multiplex PCR; TCRdb stores just in-frame clones and leaves some out. The sample lists some 330,000 clones, 88% occurring once. Source material: peripheral blood. This receptor was identified in a woman aged 50 to 65 with active or convalescent COVID-19.

The CDR3 here is CASSPIAGGTQETQYF. In DNA form, the CDR3 reads TGTGCCAGCAGCCCCATAGCGGGAGGTACACAAGAGACCCAGTACTTC. This chain uses TRBV14 with TRBJ2-5; 10 nucleotides match TRBD2. J was trimmed by 2 bases and V by 4 bases; bases with no gene match: 7. This CDR3 comprises 16 residues. Germline lookup yields CDR1 SGHDN and CDR2 FVKESK.